A single sample is the source of the 12 T cell receptor beta chains below, sequenced in a study of blood T cell repertoires in COVID-19. Sequencing was performed with immunoSEQ multiplex PCR; in TCRdb, only in-frame clones are kept and a portion is missing. The top ten clones hold 2.2% of a sample with a few hundred thousand clones, about 86% of them seen once. Specimen: peripheral blood. These receptors all come from a woman between 45 and 65 years old with acute or convalescent COVID-19.

The table lists this clone with a few counts. The chain carries TRBV2 and TRBJ1-5, with D maybe TRBD1 (6 bases). V lost 5 bases and J lost 3, with 11 bases in between. Per germline, CDR1 SNHLY and CDR2 FYNNEI. The CDR3 spans 14 residues. DNA of the CDR3: TGTGCCAGCAGTCCCGGGACAAACAATCAGCCCCAGCATTTT. This codes for CASSPGTNNQPQHF.

This clone has only one observation. The chain recombines TRBV5-1 with TRBJ2-5; D is perhaps TRBD1 (5 bases). CDR3 length: 13 residues. Per the germline V gene, CDR1 is SGHRS and CDR2 is YFSETQ. V was trimmed by 0 bases and J by 3 bases, leaving 6 bases between them. CDR3 protein: CASSLEGEETQYF. Written as DNA, the CDR3 is TGCGCCAGCAGCTTGGAAGGGGAAGAGACCCAGTACTTC.

CDR3 amino acids: CASSYTGKESPLHF. The CDR3 nucleotides read TGTGCCAGCAGTTATACAGGGAAGGAATCACCCCTCCACTTT. V is TRBV6-5 and J is TRBJ1-6; D possibly corresponds to TRBD1 (6 bases). From germline, CDR1 is MNHEY and CDR2 SVGAGI. V lost 3 bases to trimming and J lost 10 bases, with 13 bases between them. This CDR3 region has 14 residues.

This clone was detected a few times. The rearrangement joins TRBV7-8 to TRBJ1-1; D remains unclear. The germline CDR1 and CDR2 sequences are SGHVS and FQNEAQ. V gave up 3 bases and J gave up 1 base, with 6 bases separating them. The CDR3 is made up of 13 amino acids. In nucleotides, the CDR3 is TGTGCCAGCAGCTTTACCAGGAACACTGAAGCTTTCTTT. It encodes CASSFTRNTEAFF.

This clone appeared a few times. The chain recombines TRBV7-9 with TRBJ1-2, with TRBD1 identical over 8 bases. CDR1 is SEHNR, CDR2 FQNEAQ, per germline (reference sequence). This CDR3 contains 15 residues. J gave up 4 bases and V 1 base, and 5 bases lay outside the gene matches. The chain's CDR3 is CASSLGTGPFYGYTF. DNA of the CDR3: TGTGCCAGCAGCTTAGGGACAGGGCCTTTCTATGGCTACACCTTC. Based on the CDR3 plus reference TRBV7-9 and TRBJ1-2, the full variable domain is DTGVSQNPRHKITKRGQNVTFRCDPISEHNRLYWYRQTLGQGPEFLTYFQNEAQLEKSRLLSDRFSAERPKGSFSTLEIQRTEQGDSAMYLCASSLGTGPFYGYTFGSGTRLTVV.

The genes are TRBV24-1 and TRBJ1-1; perhaps TRBD1 as D (6 bases). Between the trimmed V and J ends, which lost 5 bases and 2 bases, there was a span of 11 bases. The CDR3 consists of 14 residues. Germline CDR1 reads KGHDR; CDR2 reads SFDVKD. The CDR3 is CATSATTGNTEAFF. The DNA of the CDR3 is TGTGCCACCAGTGCTACGACAGGAAACACTGAAGCTTTCTTT.

The chain joins TRBV4-3 to TRBJ1-2; 7 bases agree with TRBD1. CDR1 is LGHNA, CDR2 YSLEER, per germline. The V gene end was trimmed by 1 base and the J gene end by 5 bases; junction bases not matched to a gene: 10. CDR3 length: 16 residues. This chain's CDR3 is CASSQGGGAGGYGYTF. DNA for the CDR3: TGCGCCAGCAGCCAAGGCGGGGGGGCAGGGGGGTATGGCTACACCTTC.

Note on this clone: A junction end diverges from the germline sequence, so it may reflect a read error. The chain uses TRBV18 and TRBJ1-1, with TRBD1 matching 8 bases. The CDR3 covers 14 residues. Germline CDR1 reads KGHSH; CDR2 reads LQKENI. In DNA, the CDR3 is TGTGCCAGCTTACCACTGGACAGGGACACTGAAGCTTTCTTT. It encodes CASLPLDRDTEAFF.

The chain combines TRBV9 with TRBJ2-5, with 11 bases that match TRBD2. Germline CDR1 reads SGDLS; CDR2 reads YYNGEE. J lost 1 base, V lost 0 bases, and 2 bases had no gene match. The CDR3 length is 16 residues. CDR3 sequence: CASSVEGLAAQETQYF. CDR3 nucleotides: TGTGCCAGCAGCGTAGAGGGACTAGCGGCCCAAGAGACCCAGTACTTC.

The chain links TRBV19 to TRBJ1-2; D is ambiguous. Deletions cut 9 bases from V and 5 bases from J, with 13 bases between. The CDR3 has 12 residues. CDR1 and CDR2 from the germline V gene are LNHDA and SQIVND (reference sequence). The CDR3 reads CASRFGDYGYTF. The CDR3 DNA follows: TGTGCCAGCCGTTTTGGAGATTATGGCTACACCTTC. The full variable domain, its missing parts supplied by reference TRBV19 and TRBJ1-2, is DGGITQSPKYLFRKEGQNVTLSCEQNLNHDAMYWYRQDPGQGLRLIYYSQIVNDFQKGDIAEGYSVSREKKESFPLTVTSAQKNPTAFYLCASRFGDYGYTFGSGTRLTVV.

This clone was counted between two and nine times. CDR3 amino acids: CASSQVARTASTDTQYF. The CDR3 region has the DNA TGTGCCAGCAGCCAAGTGGCTAGGACAGCTAGCACAGATACGCAGTATTTT. The rearrangement links TRBV14 to TRBJ2-3, with D tentatively TRBD1 (6 bases). Deletions cut 1 base from V and 0 bases from J, with 14 bases between. There are 17 residues in the CDR3. Germline CDR1 and CDR2: SGHDN and FVKESK.

This clone was observed once. The chain is built from TRBV19 and TRBJ1-6, with D perhaps matching TRBD1 (6 bases). Trimming stripped 6 bases from V and 3 bases from J, with 12 bases between. From germline, CDR1 is LNHDA and CDR2 SQIVND (reference sequence). The CDR3 is 15 amino acids. This CDR3 reads CASRGGANYNSPLHF. CDR3 nucleotide sequence: TGTGCCAGTAGGGGGGGGGCGAACTATAATTCACCCCTCCACTTT. The variable domain in full, completed from reference TRBV19 and TRBJ1-6, reads DGGITQSPKYLFRKEGQNVTLSCEQNLNHDAMYWYRQDPGQGLRLIYYSQIVNDFQKGDIAEGYSVSREKKESFPLTVTSAQKNPTAFYLCASRGGANYNSPLHFGNGTRLTVT.